This T cell receptor (beta chain) was found in a study of T cell repertoires in ileal Crohn's disease. Germline V gene sequence: CDR1 SQVTM, CDR2 ANQGSEA. This CDR3 is built from 14 residues. V lost 3 bases and J 7 bases, leaving 17 bases between the germline ends. The sample holds one count of this clone. Repertoires were generated with immunoSEQ multiplex PCR, while TCRdb's copy carries only in-frame clones and drops some. The table lists roughly 13,000 clones, over 80% of them singletons. Sequencing was carried out using ileal tissue. The chain combines TRBV29-1 with TRBJ2-3, with D possibly matching TRBD2 (5 bases). The clonotype comes from an adult with Crohn's disease. In DNA, the CDR3 is TGCAGCGTTGATTCCCAGGCGGAGGTTAATACGCAGTATTTT. This gives the protein CSVDSQAEVNTQYF.